The text below deals with one T cell receptor (beta chain). Its cognate antigen is unknown. This CDR3 spans 15 amino acids. V shed 2 bases and J shed 4 bases, with 13 bases lying between them. CDR1 is SGDLS and CDR2 is YYNGEE in the germline V gene. The source of the sample is a study of T cells in Graves' hyperthyroidism and ophthalmopathy. Study summary: Peripheral blood collection took place at initial diagnosis, before any treatment. Study conclusions and caveats: Most thyroid clonotypes expanded above 0.001 appeared in blood too.

The hyperthyroidism patients had all been newly diagnosed, and their disease duration was under 2 months. Their ages ranged from 18 to 65 years. Amplification of TCR beta CDR3 regions was performed using RNA transcripts as template. RT-PCR in the first round (using the HTBI primer set) targeted the TCR CDR3. TCRdb reanalysed the multiplex PCR reads using MiXCR and keeps one entry per CDR3 protein. The table has about 720,000 distinct CDR3 sequences, approximately 19% seen once. The TCR was taken from a woman aged 50 to 60 with Graves' hyperthyroidism that later progressed to Graves' ophthalmopathy. V usage is TRBV9 and J usage is TRBJ2-1; TRBD1 might be the D (6 bases). Sequencing was done on a sample of blood. The CDR3 protein is CASSVETGTYNEQFF. The CDR3 DNA follows: TGTGCCAGCAGCGTGGAGACAGGCACATACAATGAGCAGTTCTTC.